These T cell receptor beta chains were read from a single sample in a study of OX40 agonist ivuxolimab in advanced cancers. The assay was immunoSEQ multiplex PCR, and TCRdb's table has in-frame clones only and misses some. The table includes about 83,000 clones, about 89% detected once. The material was CD4+ or CD8+ T cells sorted from blood, obtained in a trial of the OX40 agonist ivuxolimab. Source of these receptors: an adult with an advanced solid tumor such as melanoma, head and neck, liver or kidney cancer. The CDR3 runs from the conserved cysteine through the conserved F or W. The D gene is left open where the match is weak. A clone size is listed for some rows: how often the clone was seen (once, few, many), or a class if it is expanded.

v_gene	len	j_gene	abundance	d_gene	CDR3nt	CDR3aa
TRBV4-1	17	TRBJ2-1	-	-	TGCGCCAGCAGCCAGTCGACCCTAGAATGGGCCTACAATGAGCAGTTCTTC	CASSQSTLEWAYNEQFF
TRBV7-9	15	TRBJ1-4	-	TRBD1	TGTGCCAGCAGCCTGGGACAGGGGGGAGATGAAAAACTGTTTTTT	CASSLGQGGDEKLFF
TRBV29-1	14	TRBJ1-5	-	TRBD1	TGCAGCGTGATCGGACAGGGGACAAATCAGCCCCAGCATTTT	CSVIGQGTNQPQHF
TRBV7-9	15	TRBJ2-3	-	-	TGTGCCAGCAGCCGGACCTTGGGGGGCACAGATACGCAGTATTTT	CASSRTLGGTDTQYF
TRBV7-2	16	TRBJ2-1	-	TRBD2	TGTGCCAGCAGCTTAGCATGGACTAGCGGTTCCAATGAGCAGTTCTTC	CASSLAWTSGSNEQFF
TRBV4-3	15	TRBJ2-5	-	-	TGCGCCAGCAGCCATGTATTGGCTGTTCAAGAGACCCAGTACTTC	CASSHVLAVQETQYF
TRBV6-6	16	TRBJ1-6	-	-	TGTGCCAGCAGCCTAATAGAGGGGTACGGTAATTCACCCCTCCACTTT	CASSLIEGYGNSPLHF
TRBV19	17	TRBJ1-2	-	-	TGTGCCAGTAGTTCTCACCTCCTAACAGGGTTAAACTATGGCTACACCTTC	CASSSHLLTGLNYGYTF
TRBV4-2	17	TRBJ1-2	medium-sized	-	TGTGCCAGCAGCCAACTACAGGGAACAGTGTTGGACTATGGCTACACCTTC	CASSQLQGTVLDYGYTF
TRBV30	14	TRBJ1-2	-	-	TGTGCCTGTACCCTGGGCCCAGGGAGCTATGGCTACACCTTC	CACTLGPGSYGYTF
TRBV2	14	TRBJ2-3	-	TRBD1	TGTGCCAGCAAGGGGACAGGGGTTCCAGATACGCAGTATTTT	CASKGTGVPDTQYF
TRBV9	16	TRBJ2-7	-	TRBD2	TGTGCCAGCAGCCCCCGGGTGGCGGGGGGCTCCTACGAGCAGTACTTC	CASSPRVAGGSYEQYF
TRBV28	14	TRBJ1-5	-	-	TGTGCCAGCAGTTTGGGGGAAGGTGATCAGCCCCAGCATTTT	CASSLGEGDQPQHF
TRBV6-1	15	TRBJ1-5	-	-	TGTGCCAGCAGTGAAGGACTAGCAAGCAATCAGCCCCAGCATTTT	CASSEGLASNQPQHF
TRBV30	14	TRBJ1-5	-	-	TGTGCCTGGAGGGAGGGAGAGAGCAATCAGCCCCAGCATTTT	CAWREGESNQPQHF
TRBV2	18	TRBJ1-4	-	TRBD1	TGTGCCAGCAGTGATCGTGGGACAGGGGTAACCACTAATGAAAAACTGTTTTTT	CASSDRGTGVTTNEKLFF
TRBV14	13	TRBJ2-1	once	-	TGTGCCAGCAGCCTAGTATCCTACAATGAGCAGTTCTTC	CASSLVSYNEQFF
TRBV5-1	15	TRBJ1-4	once	-	TGCGCCAGCAGCTCCCCACCGGCTGGAGGTGAAAAACTGTTTTTT	CASSSPPAGGEKLFF
TRBV29-1	13	TRBJ2-2	-	-	TGCAGCGTTGAAGGGGGGGTTGTCGGGGAGCTGTTTTTT	CSVEGGVVGELFF
TRBV20-1	11	TRBJ1-1	few	-	TGCAGTGCAGCGTGGGGGCCTGAAGCTTTCTTT	CSAAWGPEAFF
TRBV30	12	TRBJ1-2	few	-	TGTGCCTGGAGTGTACTAGGAACTGGCTACACCTTC	CAWSVLGTGYTF
TRBV30	13	TRBJ1-5	-	-	TGTGCCTGGAGTGCCCAGGGAGATCAGCCCCGGCATTTT	CAWSAQGDQPRHF
TRBV2	16	TRBJ1-1	few	-	TGTGCCAGCAGTGAAGCTAGGAACAGCGCCTTTCCTGAAGCTTTCTTT	CASSEARNSAFPEAFF
TRBV28	17	TRBJ2-3	-	TRBD2	TGTGCCAGCAGTCCCTGGTTAGCGGGGGGCCCGGTTAAGGCGCAGTATTTT	CASSPWLAGGPVKAQYF
TRBV27	17	TRBJ1-5	-	-	TGTGCCAGCAGTCCCAGGACAACCGCAATTTGGGATCAGCCCCAGCATTTT	CASSPRTTAIWDQPQHF
TRBV6-5	14	TRBJ2-1	-	TRBD2	TGTGCCAGCAGTGGGACTAGCGCTTCCAATGAGCAGTTCTTC	CASSGTSASNEQFF
TRBV6-5	13	TRBJ2-2	-	-	TGTGCCAGCAGTGAGTTCAACACCGGGGAGCTGTTTTTT	CASSEFNTGELFF
TRBV2	13	TRBJ1-1	-	-	TGTGCCAGCAGTCTACAGGGCTGGACTGAAGCTTTCTTT	CASSLQGWTEAFF